Shown below are 21 T cell receptor beta chains from a single sample sequenced in a study of cytomegalovirus exposure and HLA in healthy donors. PCR amplification relied on 60 Vbeta primers (plus 13 Jbeta primers). Repertoires were generated with immunoSEQ multiplex PCR, while TCRdb's copy carries only in-frame clones and drops some. Of over 75,000 clones listed, about 83% were seen once; the top ten hold over 15%. Specimen: PBMCs. The receptors come from a man in his fifties or sixties in good health and CMV-seropositive.

This clone has only a few counts. This chain joins TRBV10-1 and TRBJ2-7; 8 bases fit TRBD2. Germline trimming cut 9 bases from V and 3 bases from J; bases unmatched to any gene: 10. Germline CDR1 is WNHNN and CDR2 is SYGVQD (reference sequence). The CDR3 contains 14 residues. CDR3 residues: CASQNGGEYYEQYF. DNA for the CDR3: TGCGCCAGTCAGAACGGGGGGGAGTACTACGAGCAGTACTTC.

The genes are TRBV19 and TRBJ2-3, with 9 bases that match TRBD1. CDR1 LNHDA and CDR2 SQIVND come from the germline V gene (reference sequence). Germline trimming cut 7 bases from V and 1 base from J; bases unmatched to any gene: 6. The CDR3 sequence is 15 residues long. The CDR3 loop is CASTRQGGRTDTQYF. In nucleotides, the CDR3 is TGTGCCAGTACCAGACAGGGGGGACGCACAGATACGCAGTATTTT.

The table lists this clone with a few counts. A read error may account for a junction end that differs from germline. The identical CDR3 is also encoded by other nucleotide sequences in the sample. CDR3 coding DNA: TGCGCCAGCAGCCAAGATGTCTCGTCCGGTACGACATTGTTTTTT. The encoded protein is CASSQDVSSGTTLFF. The chain couples TRBV5-4 to TRBJ2-2; unclear D gene. CDR3 length equals 15 residues. In germline, CDR1 is SGHNT, CDR2 YYREEE (reference sequence).

This rearrangement joins TRBV18 to TRBJ1-6, with TRBD1 identical over 7 bases. CDR3 length: 19 amino acids. J gave up 8 bases and V 4 bases, and 20 bases lay outside the gene matches. CDR1 and CDR2 (germline): KGHSH, LQKENI. CDR3 residues: CASSLSRTGDLVPYSPLHF. CDR3 bases: TGTGCCAGCTCACTTTCCCGGACAGGCGACCTTGTCCCTTATTCACCCCTCCACTTT.

This chain uses TRBV28 with TRBJ2-5, with D tentatively TRBD1 (6 bases). The CDR3 contains 16 residues. The V and J ends lost 8 bases and 4 bases respectively, with 23 bases between them. Germline V gene lookup returns CDR1 MDHEN and CDR2 SYDVKM. The CDR3 here is CASFSPRTVGLETQYF. CDR3 nucleotides: TGTGCCAGCTTCTCGCCCCGGACAGTGGGGTTAGAGACCCAGTACTTC.

The genes are TRBV12-5 and TRBJ2-7, with a possible D match to TRBD2 (5 bases). The CDR3 has 14 amino acids. CDR1 is LGHNT, CDR2 FRNRAP, per germline. Trimming left V 4 bases short and J 2 bases short, with 12 bases between. The CDR3 DNA reads TGTGCTAGTGGTTCCTATGGACTCACCTACGAGCAGTACTTC. Its translation is CASGSYGLTYEQYF.

This clone was recorded a few times. V and J are TRBV25-1 and TRBJ1-2, with 8 bases fitting TRBD1. V lost 4 bases and J lost 2; bases outside the gene matches: 6. This CDR3 is built from 15 residues. CDR1 and CDR2 (germline): MGHDK, SYGVNS. Here the CDR3 reads CASSGQGMGNYGYTF. CDR3 nucleotide sequence: TGTGCCAGCAGTGGACAGGGGATGGGGAACTATGGCTACACCTTC.

J is TRBJ2-5 and V is TRBV11-3, with 9 bases aligning to TRBD1. The DNA end lines up better with TRBJ2-7; the J call may be wrong. The CDR3 has 15 residues. Looked up from germline, CDR1 is SGHNT and CDR2 is YENEEA. The chain's CDR3 is CASSLAGQGPYEQYF. In nucleotides, the CDR3 is TGTGCCAGCAGCTTAGCTGGACAGGGGCCCTACGAGCAGTACTTC.

This clone was recorded only once. The chain employs TRBV28 and TRBJ2-5; 7 nucleotides match TRBD2. This CDR3 has 16 amino acids. The ends lost 5 bases at V and 0 bases at J; junction bases unmatched: 9. The V gene's germline CDR1 is MDHEN and CDR2 SYDVKM. CDR3 in DNA: TGTGCCAGCAGTAATCGGGGGGTAGAGGACCAAGAGACCCAGTACTTC. It translates to CASSNRGVEDQETQYF.

A few counts support this clone. The V gene is TRBV7-9, the J gene TRBJ1-1, with D tentatively TRBD1 (5 bases). Germline lookup yields CDR1 SEHNR and CDR2 FQNEAQ (reference sequence). The CDR3 totals 14 residues. V lost 11 bases, J lost 4 bases, and 20 bases lay in between. The CDR3 DNA reads TGTGCCCTGACGGGGGGGACGCGGGGCACTGAAGCTTTCTTT. Translating it yields CALTGGTRGTEAFF.

This clone has just a few counts. The chain carries TRBV10-3 and TRBJ1-2, with 9 bases aligning to TRBD1. The J segment lost 2 bases and the V segment lost 7 bases, leaving 5 bases of the junction unmatched. The CDR3 length is 14 residues. Looked up from germline, CDR1 is ENHRY and CDR2 is SYGVKD. The CDR3 nucleotides are TGTGCCATCACTGGGACAGGGTGGAACTATGGCTACACCTTC. Encoded protein: CAITGTGWNYGYTF.

The chain couples TRBV19 to TRBJ2-2, with D perhaps TRBD1 (5 bases). The CDR3 runs to 15 residues. The V gene lost 5 bases and the J gene lost 5 bases, with 15 bases spanning the gap. In germline, CDR1 is LNHDA, CDR2 SQIVND (reference sequence). CDR3 sequence (DNA): TGTGCCAGTAGTCCCCAGGGTATTATAACCGGGGAGCTGTTTTTT. This codes for CASSPQGIITGELFF.

V gene TRBV7-9 combines with J gene TRBJ1-1; tentatively, D is TRBD1 (5 bases). V shed 1 base and J shed 1 base, with 16 bases lying between them. The CDR3 covers 17 residues. In germline, CDR1 is SEHNR, CDR2 FQNEAQ (reference sequence). CDR3 amino acids: CASSLDGSAGKNTEAFF. CDR3 in DNA: TGTGCCAGCAGCTTAGACGGCTCGGCAGGGAAGAACACTGAAGCTTTCTTT.

The V call is TRBV18, the J call TRBJ2-3, with TRBD1 matching over 7 bases. The V gene end was trimmed by 1 base and the J gene end by 2 bases; junction bases not matched to a gene: 6. Per the germline V gene, CDR1 is KGHSH and CDR2 is LQKENI. The CDR3 is made up of 16 amino acids. The CDR3 bases are TGTGCCAGCTCACCACGGCAGGGGGAGACCACAGATACGCAGTATTTT. Its protein is CASSPRQGETTDTQYF.

The V call is TRBV27, the J call TRBJ2-5, with TRBD1 matching 8 bases. CDR3 length: 15 amino acids. The V segment lost 6 bases and the J segment 5 bases; nucleotides outside the gene matches: 11. Germline values: CDR1 MNHEY, CDR2 SMNVEV (reference sequence). DNA for the CDR3: TGTGCCAGCAGCCAGGACAGGGAAAGAGTGGAGACCCAGTACTTC. Protein sequence: CASSQDRERVETQYF.

The V and J genes are TRBV2 and TRBJ2-2, with D possibly TRBD2 on 5 matching bases. Trimming pared 5 bases from V and 3 bases from J, leaving 13 bases between. Germline V gene sequence: CDR1 SNHLY, CDR2 FYNNEI. The CDR3 covers 15 residues. The CDR3, as DNA: TGTGCCAGCAGTTTCCGGGATCCCTACACCGGGGAGCTGTTTTTT. Translating it yields CASSFRDPYTGELFF.

Worth noting for this clone: Other DNA sequences of this sample code for an identical CDR3. V usage is TRBV19 and J usage is TRBJ2-2; unclear D gene. The germline CDR1 and CDR2 sequences are LNHDA and SQIVND (reference sequence). This CDR3 is 12 amino acids long. V lost 3 bases to trimming and J lost 5 bases, with 4 bases between them. CDR3 nucleotide sequence: TGTGCCAGTAGTATCGTAACCGGGGAGCTGTTTTTT. Its translation is CASSIVTGELFF.

The V call is TRBV27, the J call TRBJ1-5, with D possibly being TRBD1 (5 bases). Germline CDR1 is MNHEY and CDR2 is SMNVEV (reference sequence). This CDR3 has 15 amino acids. The V and J ends lost 3 bases and 0 bases respectively, with 9 bases between them. The CDR3 reads CASSFAGYSNQPQHF. The DNA for the CDR3 is TGTGCCAGCAGTTTTGCAGGGTATAGCAATCAGCCCCAGCATTTT.

This chain links TRBV6-1 with TRBJ1-1; D perhaps matches TRBD1 (6 bases). The CDR3 has 13 amino acids. V was shortened by 2 bases and J by 5 bases, with 9 bases between the two germline ends. Germline V gene sequence: CDR1 MNHNS, CDR2 SASEGT. DNA for the CDR3: TGTGCCAGCAGTGAAACAGGGCGGACTGAAGCTTTCTTT. Translating it yields CASSETGRTEAFF.

The rearrangement uses TRBV6-6 and TRBJ2-7, with TRBD1 identical over 7 bases. This CDR3 is 13 amino acids long. Losses at the gene ends were 7 bases for V and 2 bases for J; bases not matched to a gene: 5. The germline V gene encodes CDR1 MNHNY and CDR2 SVGAGI (reference sequence). CDR3 region: CASTPTGAYEQYF. Written as DNA, the CDR3 is TGTGCCAGCACCCCTACAGGGGCCTACGAGCAGTACTTC.

The chain employs TRBV11-2 and TRBJ2-7; D gene unclear. The V gene's germline CDR1 is SGHAT and CDR2 FQNNGV. V lost 5 bases, J lost 5 bases, and 16 bases lay in between. The CDR3 extends over 14 amino acids. CDR3 amino acids: CASSPDIRSHEQYF. CDR3 DNA sequence: TGTGCCAGCAGCCCCGACATCCGGTCCCACGAGCAGTACTTC.